Listed below are T cell receptor beta chains from one sample, sequenced in a study of spatial heterogeneity in lung cancer. TCRdb ran MiXCR on the 5' RACE reads and lists one entry per CDR3 protein. The profile covers about 14,000 distinct CDR3 sequences, with approximately 4.5% appearing a single time and approximately 20% taken by the ten largest. Sequencing used lung tumor tissue, obtained at surgery. Receptors originate from a female donor with early-stage non-small cell lung cancer. CDR3s leave out the opening cysteine and the closing phenylalanine or tryptophan.

V gene,J gene,CDR3 protein
TRBV20-1,TRBJ2-3,SARAPSGGGTQY
TRBV18,TRBJ1-2,ASSPGGTGEGYT
TRBV18,TRBJ1-1,ASSPLGDSDTEAF
TRBV18,TRBJ1-2,ASSPRGEHGYT
TRBV18,TRBJ2-5,ASSPRRSAGQETQY
TRBV28,TRBJ2-3,ASGTGEGTDTQY
TRBV6-5,TRBJ1-4,ASSHGTTNEKLF
TRBV7-2,TRBJ1-2,ASSPLGAYGYT
TRBV19,TRBJ1-5,ASSFYQGVQPQH
TRBV6-2/TRBV6-3,TRBJ2-1,ASSKEGRRYNEQF
TRBV12-3/TRBV12-4,TRBJ1-2,ASSTWTGRIDGYT
TRBV27,TRBJ2-5,ASGHQETQY
TRBV7-2,TRBJ2-3,ASSSLPNLYTDTQY
TRBV30,TRBJ1-1,AWNSGQQKTEAF
TRBV5-1,TRBJ2-3,ASSLEVGFTDTQY
TRBV28,TRBJ1-1,ASRSLGLEAF
TRBV19,TRBJ1-3,ASSTDSGNTIY
TRBV27,TRBJ1-1,ATKSKGGSYTEAF
TRBV6-5,TRBJ1-5,ASSSDRGSPQH
TRBV6-1,TRBJ1-6,ASSEGPQLGGSPLH
TRBV18,TRBJ1-1,ASSSTSTEAF
TRBV6-5,TRBJ2-5,ASHGGGTQY
TRBV27,TRBJ2-1,ASRGTATYNEQF
TRBV19,TRBJ1-1,ASRGAYLNTEAF
TRBV12-3/TRBV12-4,TRBJ1-1,ASSAQAGTEAF
TRBV4-3,TRBJ1-6,ASSKGTGGLEDSPLH
TRBV7-9,TRBJ1-4,ASSFLQGEKLF
TRBV7-9,TRBJ2-6,ASTVSSGANVLT
TRBV5-1,TRBJ1-1,ASRPRPGQEVAF
TRBV5-1,TRBJ1-2,ASSLGGQRAYGYT
TRBV6-1,TRBJ2-3,ASSEFGGGSTDTQY
TRBV27,TRBJ1-5,ASSFRGASNQPQH